This TCR beta chain was profiled in a study of blood T cell repertoires in COVID-19. For the study at large: Samples representing acute and convalescent COVID-19 were sourced from the United States, Italy and Spain. In each case, the material was cDNA or gDNA derived from T cells, B-cell-depleted T cells, or PBMCs.

Profiled with immunoSEQ multiplex PCR; TCRdb holds only in-frame clones, not every one. The table lists approximately 93,000 clones, 75% to 90% of them singletons. V lost 4 bases to trimming and J lost 2 bases, with 9 bases between them. CDR1 is LNHDA, CDR2 SQIVND, per germline (reference sequence). The CDR3 runs to 13 residues. The sequenced material came from peripheral blood. This chain connects TRBV19 to TRBJ2-7; maybe TRBD1 (6 bases). The sequence derives from a man aged 50 or older with active or convalescent COVID-19. This CDR3 reads CASSTDSTYEQYF. The CDR3 nucleotides read TGTGCCAGTAGTACGGACAGCACCTACGAGCAGTACTTC.